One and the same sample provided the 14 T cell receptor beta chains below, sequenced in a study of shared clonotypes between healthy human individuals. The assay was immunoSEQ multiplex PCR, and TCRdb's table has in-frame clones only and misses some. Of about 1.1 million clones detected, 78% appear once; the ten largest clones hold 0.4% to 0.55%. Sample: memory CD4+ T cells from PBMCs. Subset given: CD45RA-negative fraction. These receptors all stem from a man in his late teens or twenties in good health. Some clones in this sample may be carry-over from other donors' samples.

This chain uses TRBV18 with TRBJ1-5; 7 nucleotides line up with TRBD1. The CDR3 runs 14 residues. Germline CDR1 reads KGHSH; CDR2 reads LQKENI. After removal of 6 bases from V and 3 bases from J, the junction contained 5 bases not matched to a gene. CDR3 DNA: TGTGCCAGCTCCCTCCAGGGGGTCAATCAGCCCCAGCATTTT. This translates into CASSLQGVNQPQHF.

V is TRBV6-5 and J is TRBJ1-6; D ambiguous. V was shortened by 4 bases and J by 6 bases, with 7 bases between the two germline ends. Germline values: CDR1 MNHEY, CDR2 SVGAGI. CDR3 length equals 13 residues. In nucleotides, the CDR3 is TGTGCCAGCAGTTCGCAGCGTAATTCACCCCTCCACTTT. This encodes CASSSQRNSPLHF.

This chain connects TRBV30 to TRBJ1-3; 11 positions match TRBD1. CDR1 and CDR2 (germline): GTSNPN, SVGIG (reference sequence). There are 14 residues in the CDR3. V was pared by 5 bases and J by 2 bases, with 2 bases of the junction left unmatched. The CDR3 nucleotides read TGTGCCTGGGGACAGGGGGCAGCTGGAAACACCATATATTTT. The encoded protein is CAWGQGAAGNTIYF.

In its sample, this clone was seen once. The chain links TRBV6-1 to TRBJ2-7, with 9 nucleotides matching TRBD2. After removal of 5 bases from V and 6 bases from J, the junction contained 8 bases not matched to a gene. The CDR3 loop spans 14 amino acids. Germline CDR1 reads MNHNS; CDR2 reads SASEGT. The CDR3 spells CASSPSGRTGEQYF. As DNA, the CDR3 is TGTGCCAGCAGTCCGAGCGGGAGGACGGGCGAGCAGTACTTC.

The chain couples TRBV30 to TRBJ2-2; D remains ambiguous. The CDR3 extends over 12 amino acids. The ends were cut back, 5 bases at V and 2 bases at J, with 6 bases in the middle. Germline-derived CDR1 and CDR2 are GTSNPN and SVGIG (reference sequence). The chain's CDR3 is CAWDGNTGELFF. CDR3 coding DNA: TGTGCCTGGGACGGAAACACCGGGGAGCTGTTTTTT.

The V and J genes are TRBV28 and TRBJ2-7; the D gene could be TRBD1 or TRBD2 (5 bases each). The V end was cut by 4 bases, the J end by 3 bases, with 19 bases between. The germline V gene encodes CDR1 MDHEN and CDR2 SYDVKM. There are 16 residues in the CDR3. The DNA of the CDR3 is TGTGCCAGCAGTTCCGGGACCAAGCGGCCTCTCTACGAGCAGTACTTC. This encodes CASSSGTKRPLYEQYF.

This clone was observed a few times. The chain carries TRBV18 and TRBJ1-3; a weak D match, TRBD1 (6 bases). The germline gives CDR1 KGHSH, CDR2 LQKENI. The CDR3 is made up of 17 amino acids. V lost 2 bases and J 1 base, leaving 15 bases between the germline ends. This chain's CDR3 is CASSPFPTGPSGNTIYF. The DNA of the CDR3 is TGTGCCAGCTCACCATTTCCAACAGGGCCTTCTGGAAACACCATATATTTT.

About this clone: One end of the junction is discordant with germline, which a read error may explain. This CDR3 is CASSLGFDKFTF. In nucleotides, the CDR3 is TGTGCCAGCAGCTTAGGTTTCGACAAGTTCACCTTC. The chain has TRBV7-8 and TRBJ2-7; D gene ambiguous. The CDR3 is 12 residues long. CDR1 and CDR2 from the germline V gene are SGHVS and FQNEAQ.

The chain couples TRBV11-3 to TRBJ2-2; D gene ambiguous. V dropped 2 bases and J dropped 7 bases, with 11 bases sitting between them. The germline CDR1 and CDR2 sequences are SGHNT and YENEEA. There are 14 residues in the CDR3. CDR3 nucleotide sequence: TGTGCCAGCAGCTTATCGGAAAAGGGCGGGGAGCTGTTTTTT. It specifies CASSLSEKGGELFF.

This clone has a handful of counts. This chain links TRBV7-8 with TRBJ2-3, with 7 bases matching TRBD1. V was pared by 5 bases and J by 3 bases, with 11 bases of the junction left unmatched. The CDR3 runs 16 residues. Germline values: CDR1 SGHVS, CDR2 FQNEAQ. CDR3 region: CASSHRRGTETDTQYF. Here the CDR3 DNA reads TGTGCCAGCAGCCATCGCCGTGGGACAGAAACAGATACGCAGTATTTT.

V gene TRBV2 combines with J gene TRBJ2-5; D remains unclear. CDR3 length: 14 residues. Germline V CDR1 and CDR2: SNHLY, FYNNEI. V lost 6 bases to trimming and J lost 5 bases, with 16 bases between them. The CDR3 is CASRQLKERETQYF. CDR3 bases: TGTGCCAGCAGGCAATTAAAAGAACGGGAGACCCAGTACTTC.

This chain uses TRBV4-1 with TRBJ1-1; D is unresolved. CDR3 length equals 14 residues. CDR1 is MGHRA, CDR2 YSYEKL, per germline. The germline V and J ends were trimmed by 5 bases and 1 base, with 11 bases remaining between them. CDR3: CASSRDRGNTEAFF. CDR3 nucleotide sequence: TGCGCCAGCAGCAGAGATCGTGGGAACACTGAAGCTTTCTTT.

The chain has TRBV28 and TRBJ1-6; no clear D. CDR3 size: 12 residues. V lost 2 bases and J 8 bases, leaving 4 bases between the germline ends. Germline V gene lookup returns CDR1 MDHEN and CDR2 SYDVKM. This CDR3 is CASSLGYSPLHF. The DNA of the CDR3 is TGTGCCAGCAGTTTAGGTTATTCACCCCTCCACTTT.

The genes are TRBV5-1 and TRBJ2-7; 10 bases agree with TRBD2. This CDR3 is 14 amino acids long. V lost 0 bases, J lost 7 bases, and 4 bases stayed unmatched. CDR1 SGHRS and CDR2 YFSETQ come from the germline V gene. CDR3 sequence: CASSLGAGGQEQYF. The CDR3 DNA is TGCGCCAGCAGCTTGGGAGCGGGAGGGCAAGAGCAGTACTTC.